This TCR beta chain was captured by sequencing in a study of human T cells and chemical hapten exposure. Points from the study as a whole: TCRs at a frequency above 1 in 1000 stayed unchanged with DPC sensitization. The study found expanded TCRs formed significantly more large CDR3 similarity clusters than controls.

The study's library attached unique molecular identifiers to single cDNA molecules. TCRdb re-called the RACE reads through MiXCR, storing one row per CDR3 protein. The data hold tens of thousands of distinct CDR3 sequences, with 7% to 8% observed a single time. The germline V gene has CDR1 LGHNT and CDR2 FRNRAP. The CDR3 is made up of 13 amino acids. Trimming removed 1 base from V and 6 bases from J, with 4 bases in between. This clonotype was seen many times. What it binds is not known. Time point given: patch test 1, 2 weeks after DPC sensitization. The treatment is: therapeutic diphenylcyclopropenone sensitization with weekly scalp DPC.

Material: whole blood, obtained in connection with sensitization to the hapten diphenylcyclopropenone (DPC). The TCR was taken from a woman aged 30 to 39 with alopecia areata. Some clones in this sample may be carry-over from other donors' samples. The V call is TRBV12-5, the J call TRBJ1-6; D call uncertain. CDR3 sequence (DNA): TGTGCTAGTGGTTTGGGCTTTAATTCACCCCTCCACTTT. Residues: CASGLGFNSPLHF.